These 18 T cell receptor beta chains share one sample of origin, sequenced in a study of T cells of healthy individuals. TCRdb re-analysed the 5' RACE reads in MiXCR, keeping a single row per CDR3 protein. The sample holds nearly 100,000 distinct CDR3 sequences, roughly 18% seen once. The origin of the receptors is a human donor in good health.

CDR3 region: CASSDGGAINEQFF. CDR3 coding DNA: TGTGCCAGCAGTGACGGGGGGGCCATCAATGAGCAGTTCTTC. The rearrangement joins TRBV28 to TRBJ2-1; TRBD2 matches at 8 bases. The CDR3 extends over 14 amino acids. V lost 5 bases and J lost 6; bases outside the gene matches: 6. Germline V gene lookup returns CDR1 MDHEN and CDR2 SYDVKM.

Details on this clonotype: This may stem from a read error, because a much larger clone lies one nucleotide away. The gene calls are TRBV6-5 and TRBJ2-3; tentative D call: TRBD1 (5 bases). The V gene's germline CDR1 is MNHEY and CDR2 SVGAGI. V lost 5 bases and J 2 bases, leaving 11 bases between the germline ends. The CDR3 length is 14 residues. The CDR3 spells CASSPSGSTDTQYF. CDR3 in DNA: TGTGCCAGCAGTCCGTCAGGGTCCACAGATACGCAGTATTTT.

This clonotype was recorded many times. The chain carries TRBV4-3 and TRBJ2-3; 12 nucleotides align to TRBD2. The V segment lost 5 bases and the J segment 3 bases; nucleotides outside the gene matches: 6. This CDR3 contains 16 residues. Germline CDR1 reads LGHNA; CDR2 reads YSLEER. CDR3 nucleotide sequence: TGCGCCAGCAGCACTCCTAGCGGGGGGGCGACAGATACGCAGTATTTT. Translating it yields CASSTPSGGATDTQYF.

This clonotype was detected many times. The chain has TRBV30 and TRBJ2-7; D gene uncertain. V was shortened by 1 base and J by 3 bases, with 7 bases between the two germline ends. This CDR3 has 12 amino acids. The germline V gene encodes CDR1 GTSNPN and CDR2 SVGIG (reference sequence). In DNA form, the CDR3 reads TGTGCCTGGAGTGCACTTCGCTACGAGCAGTACTTC. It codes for CAWSALRYEQYF.

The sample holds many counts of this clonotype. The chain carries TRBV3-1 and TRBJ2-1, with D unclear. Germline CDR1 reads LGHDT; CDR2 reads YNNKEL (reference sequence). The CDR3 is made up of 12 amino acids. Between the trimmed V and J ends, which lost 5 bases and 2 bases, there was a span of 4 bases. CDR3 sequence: CASSTTYNEQFF. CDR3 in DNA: TGTGCCAGCAGCACAACCTACAATGAGCAGTTCTTC.

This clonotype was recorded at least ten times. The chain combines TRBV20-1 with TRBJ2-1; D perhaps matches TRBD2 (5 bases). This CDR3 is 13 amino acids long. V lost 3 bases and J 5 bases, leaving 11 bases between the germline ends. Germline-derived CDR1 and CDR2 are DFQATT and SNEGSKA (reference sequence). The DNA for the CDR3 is TGCAGTGCTAGTTCTAGCACCCACAATGAGCAGTTCTTC. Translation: CSASSSTHNEQFF.

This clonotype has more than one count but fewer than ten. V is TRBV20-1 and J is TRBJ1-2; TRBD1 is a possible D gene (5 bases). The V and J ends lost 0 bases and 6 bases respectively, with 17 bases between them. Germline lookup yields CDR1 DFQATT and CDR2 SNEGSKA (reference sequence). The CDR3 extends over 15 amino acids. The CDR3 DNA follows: TGCAGTGCTAGAGAAGGGGCCGGGCATAAGGATGGCTACACCTTC. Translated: CSAREGAGHKDGYTF.

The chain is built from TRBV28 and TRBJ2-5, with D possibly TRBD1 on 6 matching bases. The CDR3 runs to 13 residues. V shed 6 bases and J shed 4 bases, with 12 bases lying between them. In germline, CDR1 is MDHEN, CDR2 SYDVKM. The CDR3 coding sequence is TGTGCCAGCAGACCCCAGGGGCCAGAGACCCAGTACTTC. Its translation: CASRPQGPETQYF.

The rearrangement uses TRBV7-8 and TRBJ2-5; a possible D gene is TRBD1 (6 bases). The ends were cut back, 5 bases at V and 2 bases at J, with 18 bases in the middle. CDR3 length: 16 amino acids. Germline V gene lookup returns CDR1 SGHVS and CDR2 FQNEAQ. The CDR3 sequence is CASSPQTGPWQETQYF. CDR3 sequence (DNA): TGTGCCAGCAGCCCTCAGACAGGCCCCTGGCAAGAGACCCAGTACTTC.

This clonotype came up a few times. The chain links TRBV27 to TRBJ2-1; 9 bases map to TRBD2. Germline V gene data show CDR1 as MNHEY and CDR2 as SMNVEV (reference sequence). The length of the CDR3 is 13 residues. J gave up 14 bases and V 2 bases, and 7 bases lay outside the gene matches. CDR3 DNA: TGTGCCAGCAGTTTACTGTCGGGACTAGCTGAGTTCTTC. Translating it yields CASSLLSGLAEFF.

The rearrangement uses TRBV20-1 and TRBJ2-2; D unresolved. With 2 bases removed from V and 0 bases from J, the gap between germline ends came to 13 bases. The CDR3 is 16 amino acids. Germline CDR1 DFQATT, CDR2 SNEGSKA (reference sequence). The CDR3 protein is CSARLTDGSNTGELFF. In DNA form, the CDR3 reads TGCAGTGCTAGACTCACGGACGGATCGAACACCGGGGAGCTGTTTTTT.

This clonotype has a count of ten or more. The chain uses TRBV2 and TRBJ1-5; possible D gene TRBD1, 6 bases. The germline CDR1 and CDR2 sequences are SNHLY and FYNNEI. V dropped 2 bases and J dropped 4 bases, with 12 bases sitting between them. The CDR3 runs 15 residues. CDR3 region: CASSERSGVNQPQHF. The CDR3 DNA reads TGTGCCAGCAGTGAAAGGTCAGGGGTTAATCAGCCCCAGCATTTT. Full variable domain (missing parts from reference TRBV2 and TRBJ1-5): EPEVTQTPSHQVTQMGQEVILRCVPISNHLYFYWYRQILGQKVEFLVSFYNNEISEKSEIFDDQFSVERPDGSNFTLKIRSTKLEDSAMYFCASSERSGVNQPQHFGDGTRLSIL.

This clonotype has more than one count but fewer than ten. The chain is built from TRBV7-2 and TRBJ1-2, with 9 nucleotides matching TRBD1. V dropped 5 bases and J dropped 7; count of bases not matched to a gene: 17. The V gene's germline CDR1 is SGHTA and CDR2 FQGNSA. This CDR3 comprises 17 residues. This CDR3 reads CASSPSTGTGMSGGYTF. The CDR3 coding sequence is TGTGCCAGCAGCCCTTCGACCGGGACAGGGATGAGTGGTGGCTACACCTTC.

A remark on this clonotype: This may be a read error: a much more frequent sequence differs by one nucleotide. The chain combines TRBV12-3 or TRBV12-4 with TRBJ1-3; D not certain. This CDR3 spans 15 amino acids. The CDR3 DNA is TGTGCCAGCAGTTTAGCAGGCTTCTCTGGAAACACCACATATTTT. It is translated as CASSLAGFSGNTTYF.

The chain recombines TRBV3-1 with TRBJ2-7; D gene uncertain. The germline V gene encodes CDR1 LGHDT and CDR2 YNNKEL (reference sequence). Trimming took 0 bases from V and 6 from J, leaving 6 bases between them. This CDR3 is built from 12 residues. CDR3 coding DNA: TGTGCCAGCAGCCAAGATCCGGGCGAGCAGTACTTC. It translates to CASSQDPGEQYF.

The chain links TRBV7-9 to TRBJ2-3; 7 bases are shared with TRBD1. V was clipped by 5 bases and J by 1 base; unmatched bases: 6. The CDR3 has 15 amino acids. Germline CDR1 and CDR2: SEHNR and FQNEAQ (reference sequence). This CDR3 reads CASSRDGTGTDTQYF. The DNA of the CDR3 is TGTGCCAGCAGCCGAGACGGGACAGGCACAGATACGCAGTATTTT.

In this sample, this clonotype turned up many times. This chain's CDR3 is CSARNLAQGFREQYF. The CDR3, as DNA: TGCAGTGCTAGAAACCTGGCCCAGGGGTTTCGCGAGCAGTACTTC. The J gene is TRBJ2-7, the V gene TRBV20-1; weak D call: TRBD1 (6 bases). Germline CDR1 DFQATT, CDR2 SNEGSKA (reference sequence). V gave up 2 bases and J gave up 6 bases, with 20 bases separating them. The CDR3 totals 15 residues.

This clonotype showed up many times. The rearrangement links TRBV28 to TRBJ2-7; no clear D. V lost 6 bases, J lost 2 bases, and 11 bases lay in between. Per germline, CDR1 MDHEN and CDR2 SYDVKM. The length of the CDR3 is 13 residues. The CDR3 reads CASSRPQTYEQYF. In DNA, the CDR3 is TGTGCCAGCAGCAGACCTCAAACCTACGAGCAGTACTTC.